This T cell receptor beta chain came from a study of blood T cell repertoires in COVID-19. Study-wide background: Spain, Italy and the United States supplied samples that represented acute and convalescent COVID-19.

This clone is medium-sized within its sample. This CDR3 is also generated by other DNA sequences in the sample. This CDR3 is built from 11 residues. CDR1 is SGHNT and CDR2 is YENEEA in the germline V gene. V gave up 5 bases and J gave up 5 bases, with 6 bases separating them. In the authors' methods: Reference gene primer amplification yielded estimated nucleated cell counts. Assay: immunoSEQ multiplex PCR; the TCRdb copy retains only in-frame clones and omits some. V, J and clone size derive from that table, while D and trimming were established from the DNA sequence. In the table there are roughly 100,000 clones, about 86% of which are singletons.

This chain joins TRBV11-3 and TRBJ1-1; no firm D call. This TCR was sampled from a woman of 80 years or more with acute or convalescent COVID-19. The sample was peripheral blood. DNA of the CDR3: TGTGCCAGCAGCCCGGGGACTGAAGCTTTCTTT. Its protein product is CASSPGTEAFF.